The present entry profiles one T cell receptor beta chain with its context. The antigen remains unidentified. V lost 8 bases to trimming and J lost 0 bases, with 14 bases between them. Germline CDR1 and CDR2: SEHNR and FQNEAQ (reference sequence). The CDR3 has 15 residues. This record comes from a study of shared clonotypes between healthy human individuals. At the level of the study: For every donor, three CD4 naive, three CD4 memory, two CD8 naive and one CD8 memory plates were used. Findings of the study overall: The authors sampled blood alone, and tissue repertoires likely differ. Naive CD4 clonotypes were shared across a handful of donors at about 5.3%.

Both CD45RO+ cells and CCR7-negative CD45RA+ TemRA cells were combined to make up CD8 memory. Method: immunoSEQ multiplex PCR; TCRdb's copy keeps in-frame clones and lacks some. Found here are approximately 640,000 clones, roughly 91% of them singletons; the top ten hold approximately 35%. The sequenced sample was memory CD8+ T cells from PBMCs. As for subset: CD45RO+ cells pooled with CCR7-negative TemRA cells. The TCR comes from a man between 18 and 29 years old in good health. Some clones in this sample may be carry-over from other donors' samples. This sequence joins TRBV7-9 and TRBJ2-1; D call uncertain. Here the CDR3 DNA reads TGTGCCAGCTCAACCGCGGAGCGCTCCTACAATGAGCAGTTCTTC. The encoded protein is CASSTAERSYNEQFF. Based on the CDR3 plus reference TRBV7-9 and TRBJ2-1, the full variable domain is DTGVSQNPRHKITKRGQNVTFRCDPISEHNRLYWYRQTLGQGPEFLTYFQNEAQLEKSRLLSDRFSAERPKGSFSTLEIQRTEQGDSAMYLCASSTAERSYNEQFFGPGTRLTVL.